Listed here are 17 T cell receptor beta chains from one sample, sequenced in a study of T cell changes during pregnancy in multiple sclerosis. Clones were sequenced by immunoSEQ multiplex PCR, and TCRdb holds only the in-frame ones, with some missing. This sample has around 30,000 clones; 87% occur once, and the top ten carry approximately 8.7%. Sequenced here: CD8+ T cells from peripheral blood mononuclear cells, sampled in the first trimester of pregnancy. These receptors all stem from a female donor with multiple sclerosis, enrolled in a pregnancy study.

This clone occurred once. The chain recombines TRBV6-5 with TRBJ2-1, with TRBD1 identical over 7 bases. CDR1 and CDR2 from the germline V gene are MNHEY and SVGAGI. Trimming removed 4 bases from V and 2 bases from J; junction bases left unmatched: 8. The CDR3 consists of 16 residues. This CDR3 is CASSSQGVKTYNEQFF. In nucleotides, the CDR3 is TGTGCCAGCAGTTCTCAGGGGGTAAAGACCTACAATGAGCAGTTCTTC.

This sequence joins TRBV9 and TRBJ1-1; no clear D. V was clipped by 4 bases and J by 1 base, with 11 bases between them. The CDR3 is made up of 14 amino acids. Germline V gives CDR1 SGDLS, CDR2 YYNGEE. In DNA, the CDR3 is TGTGCCAGCAGCCCCGAGGGCGCGAACACTGAAGCTTTCTTT. Its protein is CASSPEGANTEAFF.

This clone appeared a few times. This chain links TRBV19 with TRBJ1-1, with a possible D match to TRBD1 (5 bases). Trimming took off 1 base at V and 4 bases at J, with 13 bases between the two ends. The germline V gene has CDR1 LNHDA and CDR2 SQIVND (reference sequence). This CDR3 is 15 amino acids long. Written as DNA, the CDR3 is TGTGCCAGTAGTATAGGGGCAGGGATGGGCACTGAAGCTTTCTTT. Its protein product is CASSIGAGMGTEAFF. Drawing the rest from reference TRBV19 and TRBJ1-1, the complete variable domain is DGGITQSPKYLFRKEGQNVTLSCEQNLNHDAMYWYRQDPGQGLRLIYYSQIVNDFQKGDIAEGYSVSREKKESFPLTVTSAQKNPTAFYLCASSIGAGMGTEAFFGQGTRLTVV.

The rearrangement uses TRBV29-1 and TRBJ2-3; 9 nucleotides match TRBD2. V lost 5 bases, J lost 2 bases, and 2 bases stayed unmatched. Germline assignment: CDR1 SQVTM and CDR2 ANQGSEA. CDR3 length equals 13 residues. CDR3 sequence: CSVIAGVTDTQYF. CDR3 sequence (DNA): TGCAGCGTTATAGCGGGAGTCACAGATACGCAGTATTTT.

V and J are TRBV5-6 and TRBJ2-7, with 7 bases matching TRBD2. The CDR3 loop spans 15 amino acids. J lost 2 bases, V lost 5 bases, and 10 bases had no gene match. Germline V gene lookup returns CDR1 SGHDT and CDR2 YYEEEE. The CDR3 DNA sequence: TGTGCCAGCAGGCCTGGACTAGACATGACCTACGAGCAGTACTTC. This encodes CASRPGLDMTYEQYF.

The V gene is TRBV27, the J gene TRBJ2-4; 9 nucleotides match TRBD1. V lost 5 bases and J lost 3; bases outside the gene matches: 8. Germline loops: CDR1 MNHEY, CDR2 SMNVEV (reference sequence). The CDR3 extends over 16 amino acids. The CDR3 sequence is CASSANRGPGKNIQYF. The CDR3 DNA sequence: TGTGCCAGCAGTGCCAACAGGGGGCCTGGCAAAAACATTCAGTACTTC.

The chain is built from TRBV5-4 and TRBJ2-1; D might be TRBD1 (5 bases). This CDR3 region has 15 residues. Germline V gene sequence: CDR1 SGHNT, CDR2 YYREEE (reference sequence). The germline V and J ends were trimmed by 10 bases and 0 bases, with 17 bases remaining between them. CDR3 DNA sequence: TGTGCCGCTAGGGGTGAGTGGAGCTCCTACAATGAGCAGTTCTTC. Translated, it gives CAARGEWSSYNEQFF.

CDR3 DNA sequence: TGTGCCAGCAGCTCGGGTCTCCAAGAGACCCAGTACTTC. The encoded protein is CASSSGLQETQYF. The chain couples TRBV28 to TRBJ2-5, with unresolved D. Germline assignment: CDR1 MDHEN and CDR2 SYDVKM. This CDR3 comprises 13 residues. The ends were cut back, 6 bases at V and 1 base at J, with 9 bases in the middle.

A note on this clone: At one boundary the junction diverges from the germline segment, which might be a read error. V usage is TRBV18 and J usage is TRBJ2-1, with a weak D call TRBD2 (5 bases). The length of the CDR3 is 15 residues. Germline CDR1 and CDR2: KGHSH and LQKENI. The CDR3 bases are TGTGCCAGCTCACCAGACCTAGCCTCCCACAATGAGCAGTTCTTC. Translated, it gives CASSPDLASHNEQFF.

This clone showed up just once. The chain combines TRBV27 with TRBJ2-7, with TRBD1 as a possible D gene (5 bases). Germline CDR1 reads MNHEY; CDR2 reads SMNVEV (reference sequence). The CDR3 length is 13 residues. The ends were cut back, 0 bases at V and 3 bases at J, with 6 bases in the middle. For the CDR3, the DNA is TGTGCCAGCAGTTTATCGACAGACTACGAGCAGTACTTC. Translated, it gives CASSLSTDYEQYF.

The chain combines TRBV29-1 with TRBJ2-7; 9 bases are a match to TRBD1. Germline CDR1 SQVTM, CDR2 ANQGSEA. This CDR3 is 12 amino acids long. Losses at the gene ends were 6 bases for V and 6 bases for J; bases not matched to a gene: 6. For the CDR3, the DNA is TGCAGCGTGGGGACAGGGACTCTCGAGCAGTACTTC. It encodes CSVGTGTLEQYF.

The chain joins TRBV12-5 to TRBJ1-5, with 10 bases aligning to TRBD1. The V gene end was trimmed by 1 base and the J gene end by 5 bases; junction bases not matched to a gene: 5. The germline V gene encodes CDR1 LGHNT and CDR2 FRNRAP. This CDR3 spans 16 amino acids. CDR3 region: CASGLAGQGWDQPQHF. The CDR3 nucleotides are TGTGCTAGTGGTTTGGCGGGACAGGGGTGGGATCAGCCCCAGCATTTT. The entire variable domain, with the rest obtained from reference TRBV12-5 and TRBJ1-5, is as follows: DARVTQTPRHKVTEMGQEVTMRCQPILGHNTVFWYRQTMMQGLELLAYFRNRAPLDDSGMPKDRFSAEMPDATLATLKIQPSEPRDSAVYFCASGLAGQGWDQPQHFGDGTRLSIL.

The genes are TRBV27 and TRBJ1-6; 8 bases fit TRBD1. Germline CDR1 MNHEY, CDR2 SMNVEV (reference sequence). Trimming at V came to 8 bases and at J to 10 bases, leaving 10 bases not matched to a gene. This CDR3 is built from 14 residues. CDR3 in DNA: TGTGCCAGCCGATCAGGGGGCGAAAGCTCACCCCTCCACTTT. Amino acid sequence: CASRSGGESSPLHF.

The V gene is TRBV29-1, the J gene TRBJ2-1, with 11 bases that match TRBD2. Trimming took 7 bases from V and 4 from J; bases not matched to a gene: 21. This CDR3 has 19 residues. From germline, CDR1 is SQVTM and CDR2 ANQGSEA. The CDR3 nucleotides read TGCAGCGCCCTTGTCTTGGGACTAGCGGAGGGCTATGGGTACAATGAGCAGTTCTTC. Translated, it gives CSALVLGLAEGYGYNEQFF.

The genes are TRBV19 and TRBJ2-3; 14 bases fit TRBD2. Germline loops: CDR1 LNHDA, CDR2 SQIVND (reference sequence). CDR3 size: 15 residues. After removal of 9 bases from V and 1 base from J, the junction contained 3 bases not matched to a gene. CDR3 coding DNA: TGTGCCAGGTCGACTAGCGGGGGGGGCACAGATACGCAGTATTTT. Translated, it gives CARSTSGGGTDTQYF.

This rearrangement joins TRBV28 to TRBJ2-2; 9 bases are a match to TRBD2. Germline assignment: CDR1 MDHEN and CDR2 SYDVKM. Trimming took 5 bases from V and 2 from J; bases not matched to a gene: 18. This CDR3 comprises 20 residues. The CDR3 spells CASSPHPSGVAGVNTGELFF. The CDR3 DNA sequence: TGTGCCAGCAGTCCCCATCCTTCGGGGGTAGCGGGAGTTAACACCGGGGAGCTGTTTTTT.

This clone showed up just a few times. The V call is TRBV6-5, the J call TRBJ2-7, with 9 bases identical to TRBD2. Germline CDR1 MNHEY, CDR2 SVGAGI. V lost 3 bases and J lost 5; bases outside the gene matches: 11. The CDR3 has 16 amino acids. The CDR3 loop is CASSYTNLAGANEQYF. DNA for the CDR3: TGTGCCAGCAGTTATACAAATTTAGCGGGGGCCAACGAGCAGTACTTC.